Shown below are 9 T cell receptor beta chains from a single sample sequenced in a study of T cell responses to AZD1222 COVID-19 vaccine. Produced via immunoSEQ multiplex PCR; TCRdb's table is partial and in-frame only. The table records 180,000 or so clones, 92% of them present only once. The starting material was peripheral blood, obtained 28 days after the second AZD1222 dose. Every receptor here comes from an adult who received the AZD1222 COVID-19 vaccine.

The chain joins TRBV5-1 to TRBJ2-3; 13 bases line up with TRBD2. The CDR3 contains 16 residues. Per the germline V gene, CDR1 is SGHRS and CDR2 is YFSETQ. The junction had 6 bases not matched to a gene; V was cut back by 4 bases and J by 4 bases. In DNA form, the CDR3 reads TGCGCCAGCAGCCCGCGGACTAGCGGGGGAGCAGATACGCAGTATTTT. This translates into CASSPRTSGGADTQYF. Full variable domain (missing parts from reference TRBV5-1 and TRBJ2-3): KAGVTQTPRYLIKTRGQQVTLSCSPISGHRSVSWYQQTPGQGLQFLFEYFSETQRNKGNFPGRFSGRQFSNSRSEMNVSTLELGDSALYLCASSPRTSGGADTQYFGPGTRLTVL.

J is TRBJ2-1 and V is TRBV7-3, with 8 bases lining up with TRBD2. Germline CDR1 and CDR2: SGHTA and FQGTGA. This CDR3 is built from 17 residues. V shed 4 bases and J 8 bases; nucleotides not matched to a gene: 16. The CDR3 protein is CASSSRGGGPLRDEQFF. The CDR3 nucleotides read TGTGCCAGCAGCTCCCGGGGGGGCGGACCCTTACGGGATGAGCAGTTCTTC.

In its sample, this clone was seen once. The chain recombines TRBV27 with TRBJ2-3; D is possibly TRBD1 (6 bases). Germline values: CDR1 MNHEY, CDR2 SMNVEV (reference sequence). This CDR3 contains 15 residues. V dropped 8 bases and J dropped 1 base, with 16 bases sitting between them. The CDR3 DNA reads as TGTGCCAGCCGCACCCGGGACAAAGGCACAGATACGCAGTATTTT. It translates to CASRTRDKGTDTQYF.

The rearrangement uses TRBV19 and TRBJ1-1; D is undetermined. V gave up 8 bases and J gave up 11 bases, with 12 bases separating them. This CDR3 is 10 amino acids long. CDR1 is LNHDA and CDR2 is SQIVND in the germline V gene (reference sequence). CDR3 sequence (DNA): TGTGCCAGTGCGGGCCCGCGGGCTTTCTTT. Translating it yields CASAGPRAFF. The whole variable domain, filled in from reference TRBV19 and TRBJ1-1, reads DGGITQSPKYLFRKEGQNVTLSCEQNLNHDAMYWYRQDPGQGLRLIYYSQIVNDFQKGDIAEGYSVSREKKESFPLTVTSAQKNPTAFYLCASAGPRAFFGQGTRLTVV.

This rearrangement joins TRBV11-2 to TRBJ1-1, with D possibly TRBD1 on 6 matching bases. CDR1 is SGHAT and CDR2 is FQNNGV in the germline V gene. The V end lost 5 bases, the J end lost 2 bases, and 9 bases lay between the germline ends. The CDR3 is 13 amino acids. The CDR3 loop is CASSRQVNTEAFF. CDR3 DNA sequence: TGTGCCAGCAGCCGACAGGTTAACACTGAAGCTTTCTTT.

The chain combines TRBV4-3 with TRBJ2-1; 9 bases line up with TRBD2. The CDR3 is made up of 15 amino acids. Trimming removed 0 bases from V and 12 bases from J; junction bases left unmatched: 9. CDR1 is LGHNA and CDR2 is YSLEER in the germline V gene. The CDR3 loop reads CASSQDRASGNVQFF. The CDR3 nucleotides read TGCGCCAGCAGCCAAGATCGGGCTAGCGGGAACGTGCAGTTCTTC.

The chain joins TRBV5-1 to TRBJ2-1; 7 bases line up with TRBD1. Trimming cost V 4 bases and J 3 bases; bases outside gene matches: 7. Germline values: CDR1 SGHRS, CDR2 YFSETQ. This CDR3 is 15 amino acids long. The CDR3 loop is CASSQGQRDYNEQFF. CDR3 bases: TGCGCCAGCAGCCAGGGACAGCGCGACTACAATGAGCAGTTCTTC.

The V gene is TRBV7-2, the J gene TRBJ1-6; tentative D call: TRBD1 (6 bases). Germline loops: CDR1 SGHTA, CDR2 FQGNSA. The CDR3 runs to 14 residues. Trimming pared 1 base from V and 8 bases from J, leaving 9 bases between. The CDR3 DNA reads TGTGCCAGCAGCTTAGGGGACACTTATTCACCCCTCCACTTT. It yields the protein CASSLGDTYSPLHF.

This clone was observed many times. V usage is TRBV5-1 and J usage is TRBJ1-6; D unresolved. Trimming removed 4 bases at V and 9 bases at J, with 11 bases between. This CDR3 is 13 amino acids long. CDR1 SGHRS and CDR2 YFSETQ come from the germline V gene. Here the CDR3 reads CASSPDWASPLHF. The CDR3 region has the DNA TGCGCCAGCAGCCCCGACTGGGCTTCACCCCTCCACTTT.